Included here is one T cell receptor beta chain sequence, with context. What it binds is unknown. Both about-4-week and about-12-week second-dose recipients were combined. The sample is drawn from a study of T cell responses to AZD1222 COVID-19 vaccine. Study results and limitations: Spike-specific TCR breadth and depth were elevated following two AZD1222 doses. Most donors were white British and more were female, and clonal diversity was possibly underestimated. Unmutated regions of variants are reportedly targeted by nearly half of spike-specific TCRs.

Clones were read by immunoSEQ multiplex PCR, and TCRdb kept only the in-frame ones, dropping some. The table lists fewer than 200,000 clones, 88% of them singletons. Trimming cost V 0 bases and J 5 bases, with 10 bases left between them. The germline V gene encodes CDR1 MNHNY and CDR2 SVGAGI (reference sequence). This CDR3 has 14 amino acids. The sequence came from an adult who received the AZD1222 COVID-19 vaccine. The sequencing here drew on peripheral blood, taken 28 days after the second AZD1222 dose. The gene calls are TRBV6-6 and TRBJ1-2; D not resolved. The CDR3 nucleotides read TGTGCCAGCAGTTACTCGACGCGTCTTTATGGCTACACCTTC. Its protein is CASSYSTRLYGYTF.